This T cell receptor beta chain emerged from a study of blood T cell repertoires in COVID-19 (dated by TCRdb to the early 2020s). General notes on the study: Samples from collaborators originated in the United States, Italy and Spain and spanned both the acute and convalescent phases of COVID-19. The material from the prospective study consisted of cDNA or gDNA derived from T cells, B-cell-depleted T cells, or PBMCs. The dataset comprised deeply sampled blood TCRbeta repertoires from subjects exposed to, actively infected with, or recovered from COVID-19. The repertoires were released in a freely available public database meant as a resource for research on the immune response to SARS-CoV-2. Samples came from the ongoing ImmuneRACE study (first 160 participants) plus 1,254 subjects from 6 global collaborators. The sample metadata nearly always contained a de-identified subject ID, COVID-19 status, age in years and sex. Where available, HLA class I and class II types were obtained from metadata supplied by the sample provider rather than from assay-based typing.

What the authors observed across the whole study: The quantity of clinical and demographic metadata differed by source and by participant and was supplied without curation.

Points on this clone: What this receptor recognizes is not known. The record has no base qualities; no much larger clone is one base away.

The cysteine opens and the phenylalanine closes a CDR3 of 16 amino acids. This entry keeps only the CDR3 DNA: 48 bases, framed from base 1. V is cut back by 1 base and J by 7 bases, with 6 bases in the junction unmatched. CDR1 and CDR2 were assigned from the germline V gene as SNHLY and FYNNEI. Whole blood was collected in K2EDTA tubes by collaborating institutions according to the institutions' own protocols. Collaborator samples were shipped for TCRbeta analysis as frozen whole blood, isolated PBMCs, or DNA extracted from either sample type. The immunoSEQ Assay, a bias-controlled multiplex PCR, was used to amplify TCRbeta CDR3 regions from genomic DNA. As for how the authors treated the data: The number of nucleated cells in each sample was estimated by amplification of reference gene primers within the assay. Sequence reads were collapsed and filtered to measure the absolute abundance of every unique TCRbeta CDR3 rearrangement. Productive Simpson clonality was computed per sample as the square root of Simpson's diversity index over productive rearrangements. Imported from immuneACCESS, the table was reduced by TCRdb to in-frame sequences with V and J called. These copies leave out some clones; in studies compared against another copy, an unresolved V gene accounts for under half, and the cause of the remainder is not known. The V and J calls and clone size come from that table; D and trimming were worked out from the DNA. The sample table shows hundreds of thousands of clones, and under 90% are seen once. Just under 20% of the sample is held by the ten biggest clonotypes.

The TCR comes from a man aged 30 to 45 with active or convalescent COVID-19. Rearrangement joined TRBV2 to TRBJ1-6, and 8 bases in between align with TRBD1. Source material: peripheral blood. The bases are TGTGCCAGCAGTGAAGTTGGGGGGACAGGCAATTCACCCCTCCACTTT. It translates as CASSEVGGTGNSPLHF.